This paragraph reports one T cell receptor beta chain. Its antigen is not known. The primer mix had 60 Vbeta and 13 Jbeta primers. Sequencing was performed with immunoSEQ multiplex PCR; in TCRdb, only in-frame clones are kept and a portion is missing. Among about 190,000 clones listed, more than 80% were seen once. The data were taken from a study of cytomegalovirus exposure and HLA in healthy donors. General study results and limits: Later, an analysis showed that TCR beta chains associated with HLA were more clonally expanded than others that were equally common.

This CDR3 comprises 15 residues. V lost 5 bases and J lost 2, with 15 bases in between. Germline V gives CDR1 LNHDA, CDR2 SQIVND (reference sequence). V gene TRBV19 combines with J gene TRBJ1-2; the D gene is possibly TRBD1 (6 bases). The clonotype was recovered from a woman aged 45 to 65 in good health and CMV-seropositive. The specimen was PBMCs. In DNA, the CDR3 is TGTGCCAGTAGTCCCGGGACACCAACAAACTATGGCTACACCTTC. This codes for CASSPGTPTNYGYTF.